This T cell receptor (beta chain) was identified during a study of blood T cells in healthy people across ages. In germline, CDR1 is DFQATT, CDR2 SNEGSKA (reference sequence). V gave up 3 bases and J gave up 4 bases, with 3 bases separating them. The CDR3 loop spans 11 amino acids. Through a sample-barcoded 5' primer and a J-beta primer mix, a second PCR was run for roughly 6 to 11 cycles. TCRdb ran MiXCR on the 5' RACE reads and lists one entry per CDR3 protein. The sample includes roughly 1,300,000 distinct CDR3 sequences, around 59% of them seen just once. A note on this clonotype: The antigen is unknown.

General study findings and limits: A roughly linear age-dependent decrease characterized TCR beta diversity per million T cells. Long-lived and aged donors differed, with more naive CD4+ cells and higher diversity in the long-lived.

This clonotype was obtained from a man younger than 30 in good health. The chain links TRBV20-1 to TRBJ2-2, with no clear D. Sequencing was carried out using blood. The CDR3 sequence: CSASITGELFF. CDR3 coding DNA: TGCAGTGCTAGTATCACCGGGGAGCTGTTTTTT.